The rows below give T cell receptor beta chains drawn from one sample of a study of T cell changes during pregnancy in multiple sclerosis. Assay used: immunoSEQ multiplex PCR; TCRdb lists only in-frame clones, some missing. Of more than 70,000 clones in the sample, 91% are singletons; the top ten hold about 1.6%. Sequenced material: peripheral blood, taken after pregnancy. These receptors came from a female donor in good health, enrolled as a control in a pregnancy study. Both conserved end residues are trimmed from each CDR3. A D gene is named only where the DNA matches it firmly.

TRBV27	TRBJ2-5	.	ASSLGGTQY
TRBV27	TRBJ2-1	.	ASSLVGVLGNEQF
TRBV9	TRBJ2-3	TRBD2	ASNSGGRISDTQY
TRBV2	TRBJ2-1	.	ASSDRTYNEQF
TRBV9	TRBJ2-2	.	ASSVTGITGELF
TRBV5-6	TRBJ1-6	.	ASSLGALSSYNSPLH
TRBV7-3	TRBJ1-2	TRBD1	ASSLGQGPSYGYT
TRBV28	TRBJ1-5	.	ASSLPGSQPQH
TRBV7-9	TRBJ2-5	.	ASSEWGEDRQY
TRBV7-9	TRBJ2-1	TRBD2	ASSLLAGFYNEQF
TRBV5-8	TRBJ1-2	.	ASTPGDSRYGYT
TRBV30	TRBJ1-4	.	AWTARVATNEKLF
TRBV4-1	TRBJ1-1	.	ASSQEAGNTEAF
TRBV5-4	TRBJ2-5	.	ASSRPTLNLQETQY